The TCR beta chain under discussion was sequenced for a study of blood T cells in healthy people across ages. Study-wide results and limits: It was the long-lived donors that had more naive CD4+ cells and higher diversity than aged donors. The study regarded diversity estimates from one million T cells as underestimates. Getting older went along with TCR beta diversity per million T cells dropping roughly linearly.

Together with a sample-barcoded 5' primer, a J-beta primer mix was included in a second PCR lasting roughly 6 to 12 cycles. A template-switch adaptor that had 12 random nucleotides put a tag on each cDNA molecule. TCRdb used MiXCR to reprocess the 5' RACE reads, holding one entry per CDR3 protein. In the table there are fewer than 750,000 distinct CDR3 sequences, around 50% of which are singletons. This CDR3 comprises 14 residues. Germline CDR1 reads KGHDR; CDR2 reads SFDVKD. V was shortened by 6 bases and J by 2 bases, with 11 bases between the two germline ends. This clonotype was seen more than once but under ten times. The antigen remains undetermined.

The chain couples TRBV24-1 to TRBJ2-3; D might be TRBD1 (6 bases). The sample taken for sequencing was blood. The clonotype was recovered from an elderly man in good health. The CDR3 DNA sequence: TGTGCCACCAGTCCCAGGGGTTCCACAGATACGCAGTATTTT. Its protein is CATSPRGSTDTQYF.